This entry is about one T cell receptor (beta chain). The target antigen is unknown. Profiled with immunoSEQ multiplex PCR; TCRdb holds only in-frame clones, not every one. There are over 150,000 clones in the sample; 88% occur only once, and around 10% lies in the top ten. This sample is part of a study of T cell responses to AZD1222 COVID-19 vaccine. General study points: Without day 14 samples, only post-peak T cell repertoires were studied. Seropositive at baseline were only six AZD1222 recipients. The span of vaccine-associated CD4 TCRs extended across spike, with dominance at 160-218 and 743-854. Nearly half of spike-specific TCRs reportedly target variant regions that are unmutated in the B.1.351 and B.1.1.7 variants.

The sample here was peripheral blood, taken 28 days after the second AZD1222 dose. The receptor's source is an adult who received the AZD1222 COVID-19 vaccine.

CDR3 DNA sequence: TGCGCCAGCAGCCAAGATCTGCAGGGGGCCCAATCCGCTGAAGCTTTCTTT. Residues: CASSQDLQGAQSAEAFF. The gene calls are TRBV4-3 and TRBJ1-1; TRBD1 matches 8 bases. The germline V gene has CDR1 LGHNA and CDR2 YSLEER. V dropped 0 bases and J dropped 6; count of bases not matched to a gene: 12. CDR3 length equals 17 residues.